This T cell receptor (beta chain) was identified during a study of blood T cell repertoires in COVID-19. For the study at large: From the United States, Italy and Spain came samples of acute and convalescent COVID-19. PBMCs, B-cell-depleted T cells, or T cells provided the cDNA or gDNA that made up the material.

Original data processing: Reference gene primer amplification gave nucleated cell count estimates. Measured with immunoSEQ multiplex PCR; TCRdb has only the in-frame clones, and not every one. The DNA was the basis for D and trimming; V, J and clone size are from that table. The sample contains 140,000 to 150,000 clones, approximately 80% of which appear only once. Losses at the gene ends were 6 bases for V and 4 bases for J; bases not matched to a gene: 6. This CDR3 comprises 14 residues. Per the germline V gene, CDR1 is SQVTM and CDR2 is ANQGSEA. J is TRBJ2-1 and V is TRBV29-1; 10 nucleotides match TRBD2. This TCR was recovered from a woman in her fifties or sixties with acute or convalescent COVID-19. Sequencing was performed on peripheral blood. CDR3 DNA sequence: TGCAGCGTAGATACTAGCGGGATGTACAATGAGCAGTTCTTC. Its translation: CSVDTSGMYNEQFF.